The 26 T cell receptor beta chains reported below all come from one sample, sequenced in a study of cytomegalovirus exposure and HLA in healthy donors (dated by TCRdb to about 2017). Receptor amplification or capture employed the immunoSEQ multiplex PCR assay. A mixture of 60 forward primers for TCR Vbeta segments and 13 reverse primers for TCR Jbeta segments was used in the multiplex PCR. TCRdb took this table from immuneACCESS and kept in-frame rearrangements with V and J called. Such tables lack part of the clones; where checked against another copy, unresolved V genes explain under half of the gap, and the rest is unexplained. The sample records roughly 200,000 clones, 60% to 80% of which are singletons. The ten largest clones capture roughly 3% of the sample. The sequenced material came from PBMCs. The source is a woman under 40 in good health and CMV-seronegative.

The V gene is TRBV7-2, the J gene TRBJ2-7; TRBD2 matches 10 bases. Germline CDR1 and CDR2: SGHTA and FQGNSA. The V gene end was trimmed by 4 bases and the J gene end by 7 bases; junction bases not matched to a gene: 10. This CDR3 has 15 residues. In DNA form, the CDR3 reads TGTGCCAGCAGCTGGTGGGGAGCGGGAGGGGCTGAGCAGTACTTC. It codes for CASSWWGAGGAEQYF.

The chain carries TRBV27 and TRBJ1-5; the match to TRBD1 covers 9 bases. Per the germline V gene, CDR1 is MNHEY and CDR2 is SMNVEV (reference sequence). V was clipped by 5 bases and J by 7 bases; unmatched bases: 12. This CDR3 region has 16 residues. CDR3 coding DNA: TGTGCCAGCAGTCTTACAAGACAGGGGGGGCGGCAGCCCCAGCATTTT. It encodes CASSLTRQGGRQPQHF.

The chain employs TRBV28 and TRBJ2-4; D perhaps matches TRBD2 (6 bases). Trimming took 3 bases from V and 7 from J, leaving 13 bases between them. Germline assignment: CDR1 MDHEN and CDR2 SYDVKM. There are 14 residues in the CDR3. The DNA of the CDR3 is TGTGCCAGCAGTTTGTTTGGCGGGATGAACATTCAGTACTTC. It translates to CASSLFGGMNIQYF.

This clone has a handful of counts. The V gene is TRBV29-1, the J gene TRBJ1-4, with TRBD1 matching 7 bases. The germline CDR1 and CDR2 sequences are SQVTM and ANQGSEA. This CDR3 spans 12 amino acids. The junction had 5 bases not matched to a gene; V was cut back by 6 bases and J by 7 bases. The CDR3 DNA sequence: TGCAGCGTAAAACAGGGGAGTGAAAAACTGTTTTTT. Protein: CSVKQGSEKLFF.

This chain uses TRBV4-2 with TRBJ2-6; D not certain. Per germline, CDR1 LGHNA and CDR2 YNFKEQ. The CDR3 is 17 amino acids. V lost 0 bases, J lost 2 bases, and 11 bases lay in between. The CDR3 DNA reads TGTGCCAGCAGCCAAGAACCGATGAGAGCTGGGGCCAACGTCCTGACTTTC. Its translation: CASSQEPMRAGANVLTF.

This rearrangement joins TRBV19 to TRBJ1-1, with 10 bases fitting TRBD1. Looked up from germline, CDR1 is LNHDA and CDR2 is SQIVND (reference sequence). CDR3 size: 15 residues. J gave up 5 bases and V 4 bases, and 7 bases lay outside the gene matches. The CDR3 here is CASSRRQGARTEAFF. The DNA for the CDR3 is TGTGCCAGTAGTAGAAGACAGGGGGCGCGGACTGAAGCTTTCTTT.

V is TRBV14 and J is TRBJ1-1, with TRBD1 matching 9 bases. The CDR3 runs 15 residues. The germline CDR1 and CDR2 sequences are SGHDN and FVKESK. Germline trimming cut 4 bases from V and 2 bases from J; bases unmatched to any gene: 5. Here the CDR3 DNA reads TGTGCCAGCAGCCTTACAGGGGGCCCTAACACTGAAGCTTTCTTT. This codes for CASSLTGGPNTEAFF.

The chain employs TRBV7-9 and TRBJ2-6, with no clear D. This CDR3 comprises 13 residues. The V end was cut by 5 bases, the J end by 4 bases, with 6 bases between. Germline V gene lookup returns CDR1 SEHNR and CDR2 FQNEAQ (reference sequence). The CDR3 reads CASSHAGANVLTF. The CDR3 bases are TGTGCCAGCAGCCATGCGGGGGCCAACGTCCTGACTTTC. Variable domain in full (rest from reference TRBV7-9 and TRBJ2-6): DTGVSQNPRHKITKRGQNVTFRCDPISEHNRLYWYRQTLGQGPEFLTYFQNEAQLEKSRLLSDRFSAERPKGSFSTLEIQRTEQGDSAMYLCASSHAGANVLTFGAGSRLTVL.

This chain links TRBV12-5 with TRBJ2-7, with a possible D match to TRBD1 (6 bases). Germline assignment: CDR1 LGHNT and CDR2 FRNRAP. The CDR3 spans 14 residues. V lost 6 bases and J 2 bases, leaving 14 bases between the germline ends. The CDR3 DNA reads TGTGCTAGTGGGTCCTCCGGGACAACCTACGAGCAGTACTTC. Its translation: CASGSSGTTYEQYF. Drawing the rest from reference TRBV12-5 and TRBJ2-7, the complete variable domain is DARVTQTPRHKVTEMGQEVTMRCQPILGHNTVFWYRQTMMQGLELLAYFRNRAPLDDSGMPKDRFSAEMPDATLATLKIQPSEPRDSAVYFCASGSSGTTYEQYFGPGTRLTVT.

The V and J genes are TRBV5-8 and TRBJ2-1; the D gene is possibly TRBD2 (6 bases). CDR3 length equals 15 residues. Germline CDR1 is SGHTS and CDR2 is YDEGEE. Trimming pared 7 bases from V and 0 bases from J, leaving 14 bases between. The CDR3 nucleotides are TGTGCCAGCGCGGGGCGGCCGAGCTCCTACAATGAGCAGTTCTTC. Translation gives CASAGRPSSYNEQFF.

V usage is TRBV2 and J usage is TRBJ1-2; unclear D gene. The CDR3 is 15 amino acids. Germline CDR1 is SNHLY and CDR2 is FYNNEI. V was cut by 2 bases and J by 0 bases, with 10 bases left in between. CDR3 bases: TGTGCCAGCAGTGAACTGGAGGTTTCTAACTATGGCTACACCTTC. It is translated as CASSELEVSNYGYTF.

V is TRBV5-6 and J is TRBJ2-3, with TRBD2 identical over 8 bases. The germline CDR1 and CDR2 sequences are SGHDT and YYEEEE. J was trimmed by 3 bases and V by 4 bases; bases with no gene match: 7. This CDR3 is 15 amino acids long. This CDR3 is CASSPGLVRTDTQYF. The CDR3, as DNA: TGTGCCAGCAGCCCGGGACTAGTCAGAACAGATACGCAGTATTTT.

This clone was observed a few times. The chain joins TRBV18 to TRBJ1-1; D unclear. The CDR3 extends over 14 amino acids. Germline V lookup: CDR1 KGHSH, CDR2 LQKENI. With 3 bases removed from V and 0 bases from J, the gap between germline ends came to 8 bases. The DNA for the CDR3 is TGTGCCAGCTCACCGACACGGATGAACACTGAAGCTTTCTTT. Protein product: CASSPTRMNTEAFF.

The chain is built from TRBV25-1 and TRBJ2-3; D is unclear. Germline CDR1 and CDR2: MGHDK and SYGVNS. CDR3 length equals 14 residues. V was trimmed by 5 bases and J by 2 bases, leaving 11 bases between them. CDR3 nucleotide sequence: TGTGCCAGCAGTTCAAGCACCGCCACAGATACGCAGTATTTT. Translated, it gives CASSSSTATDTQYF. Full variable domain (missing parts from reference TRBV25-1 and TRBJ2-3): EADIYQTPRYLVIGTGKKITLECSQTMGHDKMYWYQQDPGMELHLIHYSYGVNSTEKGDLSSESTVSRIRTEHFPLTLESARPSHTSQYLCASSSSTATDTQYFGPGTRLTVL.

CDR3 bases: TGCGCCAGCAGCTTTTTACTAGCGGGAAATTCGACCGCGCAGTTCTTC. Translating it yields CASSFLLAGNSTAQFF. The chain recombines TRBV5-1 with TRBJ2-1; 10 bases are shared with TRBD2. The V and J ends lost 2 bases and 12 bases, in that order; junction bases with no gene match: 14. The CDR3 length is 16 residues. Germline-derived CDR1 and CDR2 are SGHRS and YFSETQ.

This chain links TRBV5-1 with TRBJ2-7; D is unresolved. Trimming removed 2 bases at V and 2 bases at J, with 11 bases between. CDR1 SGHRS and CDR2 YFSETQ come from the germline V gene. The CDR3 length is 14 residues. The CDR3 DNA reads TGCGCCAGCAGCTTAGAACAGTTCGCCTACGAGCAGTACTTC. The encoded protein is CASSLEQFAYEQYF.

This clone was picked up a small number of times. V and J are TRBV9 and TRBJ2-2; D call uncertain. Germline lookup yields CDR1 SGDLS and CDR2 YYNGEE. Trimming removed 0 bases at V and 4 bases at J, with 7 bases between. CDR3 size: 14 residues. DNA for the CDR3: TGTGCCAGCAGCGTAGCCTTGGCCACCGGGGAGCTGTTTTTT. Protein sequence: CASSVALATGELFF.

CDR3 bases: TGTGCCAGCAGCTTATCCCCGTTTAACTATGGCTACACCTTC. It yields the protein CASSLSPFNYGYTF. The chain carries TRBV7-3 and TRBJ1-2; D gene ambiguous. This CDR3 region has 14 residues. Per germline, CDR1 SGHTA and CDR2 FQGTGA. Trimming shortened V by 2 bases and J by 1 base, and 8 bases separated the two germline ends.

The chain has TRBV5-1 and TRBJ2-7, with TRBD2 identical over 16 bases. CDR3 length: 19 residues. After removal of 4 bases from V and 3 bases from J, the junction contained 13 bases not matched to a gene. Germline V gene sequence: CDR1 SGHRS, CDR2 YFSETQ. Here the CDR3 reads CASSAGTSGRALPLYEQYF. In DNA, the CDR3 is TGCGCCAGCAGCGCGGGGACTAGCGGGAGGGCCTTGCCCCTCTACGAGCAGTACTTC.

This chain joins TRBV4-1 and TRBJ2-7; D is possibly TRBD2 (6 bases). The ends were cut back, 6 bases at V and 6 bases at J, with 27 bases in the middle. From germline, CDR1 is MGHRA and CDR2 YSYEKL. CDR3 length equals 17 residues. The CDR3 is CASSPRTGGWTTGEQYF. Here the CDR3 DNA reads TGCGCCAGCAGTCCAAGAACCGGAGGGTGGACTACTGGCGAGCAGTACTTC.

This sequence joins TRBV7-9 and TRBJ2-3, with a weak D call TRBD2 (6 bases). The CDR3 runs 15 residues. Germline CDR1 and CDR2: SEHNR and FQNEAQ (reference sequence). Trimming removed 7 bases at V and 0 bases at J, with 14 bases between. The CDR3 protein is CASIMASASTDTQYF. The CDR3 bases are TGTGCCAGCATCATGGCTAGCGCTAGCACAGATACGCAGTATTTT.

This chain uses TRBV4-1 with TRBJ2-2; 7 nucleotides align to TRBD2. From germline, CDR1 is MGHRA and CDR2 YSYEKL. Trimming at V came to 0 bases and at J to 0 bases, leaving 4 bases not matched to a gene. The length of the CDR3 is 17 residues. CDR3 loop: CASSQEGLAANTGELFF. For the CDR3, the DNA is TGCGCCAGCAGCCAAGAGGGGCTAGCGGCGAACACCGGGGAGCTGTTTTTT.

This sequence joins TRBV2 and TRBJ1-2; a weak D match, TRBD1 (5 bases). Trimming took off 4 bases at V and 4 bases at J, with 13 bases between the two ends. Germline V gene lookup returns CDR1 SNHLY and CDR2 FYNNEI. This CDR3 spans 14 amino acids. CDR3 in DNA: TGTGCCAGCAGTGCGAGGCGGCAGGGCTATGGCTACACCTTC. Protein: CASSARRQGYGYTF.

This chain links TRBV30 with TRBJ2-1, with D possibly TRBD1 on 5 matching bases. The V gene's germline CDR1 is GTSNPN and CDR2 SVGIG (reference sequence). The CDR3 sequence is 11 residues long. V was cut by 4 bases and J by 10 bases, with 11 bases left in between. This chain's CDR3 is CAWTGLREQFF. DNA for the CDR3: TGTGCCTGGACAGGGCTGAGGGAGCAGTTCTTC. Using reference TRBV30 and TRBJ2-1 for the parts outside the CDR3, the full variable domain is SQTIHQWPATLVQPVGSPLSLECTVEGTSNPNLYWYRQAAGRGLQLLFYSVGIGQISSEVPQNLSASRPQDRQFILSSKKLLLSDSGFYLCAWTGLREQFFGPGTRLTVL.

J is TRBJ1-1 and V is TRBV7-9; D is unresolved. CDR3 size: 17 residues. Trimming cost V 0 bases and J 8 bases, with 22 bases left between them. Germline CDR1 SEHNR, CDR2 FQNEAQ (reference sequence). The CDR3 region has the DNA TGTGCCAGCAGCTTAGCGCGAGAAGTAGTGGACTCCCGAGAAGCTTTCTTT. Encoded protein: CASSLAREVVDSREAFF. Together with reference TRBV7-9 and TRBJ1-1, the CDR3 gives the full variable domain: DTGVSQNPRHKITKRGQNVTFRCDPISEHNRLYWYRQTLGQGPEFLTYFQNEAQLEKSRLLSDRFSAERPKGSFSTLEIQRTEQGDSAMYLCASSLAREVVDSREAFFGQGTRLTVV.

The chain has TRBV6-1 and TRBJ2-2; no firm D call. Germline CDR1 MNHNS, CDR2 SASEGT. The CDR3 is made up of 15 amino acids. Trimming stripped 3 bases from V and 2 bases from J, with 10 bases between. The CDR3 is CASSDGQRNTGELFF. In nucleotides, the CDR3 is TGTGCCAGCAGTGATGGGCAGAGAAACACCGGGGAGCTGTTTTTT.